This T cell receptor (beta chain) was sequenced for a study of blood T cell repertoires in COVID-19. Only in-frame clones appear in the TCRdb table, and some are missing; sequencing was by immunoSEQ multiplex PCR. The data contain around 250,000 clones, approximately 80% of them singletons. Germline-derived CDR1 and CDR2 are SGHTA and FQGNSA. CDR3 length equals 16 residues. The V segment lost 5 bases and the J segment 4 bases; nucleotides outside the gene matches: 12. Sequencing was carried out using peripheral blood. The clonotype was recovered from a woman in her late teens or twenties with acute or convalescent COVID-19. V and J are TRBV7-2 and TRBJ2-7; 9 positions agree with TRBD1. The CDR3 spells CASSPNTPGQGYEQYF. The CDR3, as DNA: TGTGCCAGCAGCCCGAATACCCCGGGACAGGGTTACGAGCAGTACTTC. Variable domain in full (rest from reference TRBV7-2 and TRBJ2-7): GAGVSQSPSNKVTEKGKDVELRCDPISGHTALYWYRQSLGQGLEFLIYFQGNSAPDKSGLPSDRFSAERTGGSVSTLTIQRTQQEDSAVYLCASSPNTPGQGYEQYFGPGTRLTVT.